The rows below give T cell receptor beta chains drawn from one sample of a study of post-analysis software for immune sequencing data. TCRdb re-called the PCR reads through MiXCR, storing one row per CDR3 protein. The sample has hundreds of thousands of distinct CDR3 sequences, roughly three fifths seen once; the top ten hold around 11%. Input material: blood. The receptors come from a girl aged 2 to 10 with multiple sclerosis. The CDR3 runs from the conserved cysteine through the conserved F or W. Fields, in order: CDR3 length, J gene, V gene, CDR3 protein.

CDR3 length: 17; J gene: TRBJ2-5; V gene: TRBV11-2; CDR3 protein: CASSSFRLAGMQETQYF
CDR3 length: 17; J gene: TRBJ2-1; V gene: TRBV7-2; CDR3 protein: CASSRGWGLAAYNEQFF
CDR3 length: 14; J gene: TRBJ2-7; V gene: TRBV3-1; CDR3 protein: CASSQARSSYEQYF
CDR3 length: 13; J gene: TRBJ1-5; V gene: TRBV7-2; CDR3 protein: CASRRSLGQPQHF
CDR3 length: 14; J gene: TRBJ1-2; V gene: TRBV5-1; CDR3 protein: CASSLVAGGDGYTF
CDR3 length: 15; J gene: TRBJ1-2; V gene: TRBV12-3/TRBV12-4; CDR3 protein: CASSSTPRWDRGYTF
CDR3 length: 16; J gene: TRBJ2-1; V gene: TRBV6-5; CDR3 protein: CASSSMAAGENNEQFF
CDR3 length: 15; J gene: TRBJ2-5; V gene: TRBV5-6; CDR3 protein: CASSGAIAGAETQYF
CDR3 length: 16; J gene: TRBJ2-1; V gene: TRBV7-3; CDR3 protein: CASSPRGGASYNEQFF
CDR3 length: 13; J gene: TRBJ1-5; V gene: TRBV20-1; CDR3 protein: CSARTGFNQPQHF
CDR3 length: 17; J gene: TRBJ2-1; V gene: TRBV5-1; CDR3 protein: CASSPTESLAQSGEQFF
CDR3 length: 13; J gene: TRBJ2-1; V gene: TRBV6-1; CDR3 protein: CASSEALHGEQFF
CDR3 length: 13; J gene: TRBJ1-2; V gene: TRBV5-6; CDR3 protein: CASSPGLLRGYTF
CDR3 length: 15; J gene: TRBJ2-7; V gene: TRBV7-6; CDR3 protein: CASSSRPGLSYEQYF
CDR3 length: 16; J gene: TRBJ2-3; V gene: TRBV5-5; CDR3 protein: CASSLALLASTDTQYF
CDR3 length: 12; J gene: TRBJ2-1; V gene: TRBV12-3/TRBV12-4; CDR3 protein: CASGKEGNEQFF
CDR3 length: 15; J gene: TRBJ2-1; V gene: TRBV11-2; CDR3 protein: CASSLDLEGYNEQFF
CDR3 length: 14; J gene: TRBJ2-7; V gene: TRBV5-1; CDR3 protein: CASSPLGGQETQYF
CDR3 length: 16; J gene: .; V gene: TRBV7-6; CDR3 protein: CASSRAASGSGYEQYF
CDR3 length: 16; J gene: TRBJ1-5; V gene: TRBV7-9; CDR3 protein: CASSHTGTGGNQPQHF
CDR3 length: 17; J gene: TRBJ2-1; V gene: TRBV12-3/TRBV12-4; CDR3 protein: CASRRLAGINSYNEQFF
CDR3 length: 15; J gene: TRBJ2-5; V gene: TRBV2; CDR3 protein: CASSIERGHRETQYF
CDR3 length: 13; J gene: TRBJ2-3; V gene: TRBV6-5; CDR3 protein: CASGLLGTDTQYF
CDR3 length: 16; J gene: TRBJ2-7; V gene: TRBV9; CDR3 protein: CASSVEPGDRAYEQYF
CDR3 length: 14; J gene: TRBJ2-5; V gene: TRBV12-3/TRBV12-4; CDR3 protein: CASSPPLGTETQYF
CDR3 length: 14; J gene: TRBJ1-1; V gene: TRBV5-1; CDR3 protein: CASSLVRGDTEAFF
CDR3 length: 14; J gene: TRBJ2-3; V gene: TRBV4-1; CDR3 protein: CASSQDQSTDTQYF
CDR3 length: 14; J gene: TRBJ1-1; V gene: TRBV5-1; CDR3 protein: CASSLGTGGDEAFF
CDR3 length: 18; J gene: TRBJ2-3; V gene: TRBV15; CDR3 protein: CATSKILIAGESTDTQYF
CDR3 length: 14; J gene: TRBJ2-2; V gene: TRBV5-1; CDR3 protein: CASSWDRVTGELFF
CDR3 length: 14; J gene: TRBJ1-2; V gene: TRBV30; CDR3 protein: CAWSVIGGLYGYTF
CDR3 length: 14; J gene: TRBJ2-3; V gene: TRBV29-1; CDR3 protein: CSAGLAGVVDTQYF
CDR3 length: 11; J gene: TRBJ2-5; V gene: TRBV5-1; CDR3 protein: CASSLEGSQYF
CDR3 length: 14; J gene: TRBJ2-6; V gene: TRBV29-1; CDR3 protein: CSVFREAGANVLTF
CDR3 length: 11; J gene: TRBJ1-1; V gene: TRBV29-1; CDR3 protein: CSVARGTEAFF
CDR3 length: 12; J gene: TRBJ2-5; V gene: TRBV20-1; CDR3 protein: CSARAYQETQYF
CDR3 length: 13; J gene: TRBJ2-1; V gene: TRBV9; CDR3 protein: CASGESFVNEQFF
CDR3 length: 13; J gene: TRBJ2-1; V gene: TRBV5-1; CDR3 protein: CASSLDRRNERFF
CDR3 length: 19; J gene: TRBJ2-1; V gene: TRBV15; CDR3 protein: CATSKGPGQASSAYNEQFF
CDR3 length: 14; J gene: TRBJ1-2; V gene: TRBV10-2; CDR3 protein: CASSEQTGVYGYTF
CDR3 length: 15; J gene: TRBJ2-3; V gene: TRBV20-1; CDR3 protein: CSARRASGGSDTRYF
CDR3 length: 16; J gene: TRBJ2-1; V gene: TRBV12-3/TRBV12-4; CDR3 protein: CASSPRTSGSEGEQFF